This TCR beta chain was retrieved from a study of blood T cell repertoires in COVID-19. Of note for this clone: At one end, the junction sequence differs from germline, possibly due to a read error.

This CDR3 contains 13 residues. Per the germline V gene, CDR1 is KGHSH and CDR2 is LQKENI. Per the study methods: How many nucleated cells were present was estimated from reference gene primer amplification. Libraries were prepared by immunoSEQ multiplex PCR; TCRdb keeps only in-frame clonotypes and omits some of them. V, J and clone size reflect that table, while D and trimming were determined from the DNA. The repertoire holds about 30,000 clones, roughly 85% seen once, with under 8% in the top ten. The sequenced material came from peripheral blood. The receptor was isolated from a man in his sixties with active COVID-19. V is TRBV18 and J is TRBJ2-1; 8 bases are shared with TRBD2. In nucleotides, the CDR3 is TGTGCCAGCTCACCTGAGACACGGGAGGGAGAGCTCTTC. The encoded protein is CASSPETREGELF. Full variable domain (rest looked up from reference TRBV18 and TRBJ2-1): NAGVMQNPRHLVRRRGQEARLRCSPMKGHSHVYWYRQLPEEGLKFMVYLQKENIIDESGMPKERFSAEFPKEGPSILRIQQVVRGDSAAYFCASSPETREGELFGPGTRLTVL.